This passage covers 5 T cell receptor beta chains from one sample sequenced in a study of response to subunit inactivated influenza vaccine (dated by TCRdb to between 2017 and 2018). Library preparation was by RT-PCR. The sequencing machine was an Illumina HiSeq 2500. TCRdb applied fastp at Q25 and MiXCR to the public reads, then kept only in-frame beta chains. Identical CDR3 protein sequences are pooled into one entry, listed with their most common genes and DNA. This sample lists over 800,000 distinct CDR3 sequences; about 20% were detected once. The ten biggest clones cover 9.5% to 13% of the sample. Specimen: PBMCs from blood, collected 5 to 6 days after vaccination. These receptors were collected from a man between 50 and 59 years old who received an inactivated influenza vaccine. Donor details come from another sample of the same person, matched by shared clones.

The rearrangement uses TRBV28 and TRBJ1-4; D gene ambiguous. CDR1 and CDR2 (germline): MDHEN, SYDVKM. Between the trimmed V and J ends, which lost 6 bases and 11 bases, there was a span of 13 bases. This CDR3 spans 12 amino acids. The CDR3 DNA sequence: TGTGCCAGCAGCGGAGGGATAGTGAAACTGTTTTTT. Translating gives CASSGGIVKLFF.

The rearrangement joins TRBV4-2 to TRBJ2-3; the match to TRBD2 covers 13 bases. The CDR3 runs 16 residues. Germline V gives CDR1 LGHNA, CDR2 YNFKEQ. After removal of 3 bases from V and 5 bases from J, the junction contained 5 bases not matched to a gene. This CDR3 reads CASSHEGLAGVDTQYF. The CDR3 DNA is TGTGCCAGCAGCCACGAAGGACTAGCGGGAGTAGATACGCAGTATTTT.

The DNA of the CDR3 is TGCAGTGCTAGATCAAGCGGGGGCCGCTCCTACAATGAGCAGTTCTTC. Translated, it gives CSARSSGGRSYNEQFF. The chain has TRBV20-1 and TRBJ2-1; 8 bases fit TRBD2. V lost 2 bases and J lost 0; bases outside the gene matches: 6. Germline assignment: CDR1 DFQATT and CDR2 SNEGSKA (reference sequence). The CDR3 totals 16 residues.

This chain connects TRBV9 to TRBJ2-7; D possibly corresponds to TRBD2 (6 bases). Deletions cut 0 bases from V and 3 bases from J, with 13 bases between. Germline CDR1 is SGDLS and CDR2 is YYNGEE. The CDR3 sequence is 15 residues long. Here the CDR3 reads CASSVAEGRNYEQYF. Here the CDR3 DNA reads TGTGCCAGCAGCGTAGCGGAGGGCAGGAACTACGAGCAGTACTTC.

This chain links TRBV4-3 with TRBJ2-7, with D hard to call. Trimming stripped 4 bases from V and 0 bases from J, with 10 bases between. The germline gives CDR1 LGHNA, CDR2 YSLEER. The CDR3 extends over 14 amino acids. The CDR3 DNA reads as TGCGCCAGCAGCCCAGGACGGCCCTCCTACGAGCAGTACTTC. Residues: CASSPGRPSYEQYF.